What follows are 21 T cell receptor beta chains derived from one specimen sequenced in a study of blood T cell repertoires in COVID-19. Profiled with immunoSEQ multiplex PCR; TCRdb holds only in-frame clones, not every one. The sample includes about 380,000 clones, more than 75% of them seen just once. Material for sequencing was PBMCs or T cells enriched from blood (not recorded which). These receptors were taken from a woman between 18 and 29 years old who had recovered from COVID-19.

Details on this clone: The junction departs from germline at one end; a sequencing error may be responsible. J is TRBJ1-2 and V is TRBV6-1; TRBD1 aligns across 7 bases. Germline V gene lookup returns CDR1 MNHNS and CDR2 SASEGT. The CDR3 is 15 amino acids. CDR3 sequence reads: CASSQAGTASYGYTF. The CDR3 DNA is TGTGCCAGCAGTCAAGCAGGGACAGCCTCCTATGGCTACACCTTC.

The chain combines TRBV10-3 with TRBJ1-1; D gene ambiguous. Germline CDR1 reads ENHRY; CDR2 reads SYGVKD. The CDR3 has 10 residues. V lost 8 bases, J lost 7 bases, and 8 bases lay in between. The CDR3 DNA follows: TGTGCCATCGCCCGGAGTGAAGCTTTCTTT. Translating gives CAIARSEAFF.

The J gene is TRBJ1-2, the V gene TRBV7-3, with D hard to call. Trimming removed 5 bases from V and 2 bases from J, with 12 bases in between. The CDR3 spans 14 residues. Germline loops: CDR1 SGHTA, CDR2 FQGTGA. The CDR3 is CASSPTTGNYGYTF. The DNA of the CDR3 is TGTGCCAGCAGCCCGACTACTGGGAACTATGGCTACACCTTC.

This CDR3 is CASSIDSATNEKLFF. CDR3 DNA: TGTGCCAGTAGTATTGATAGTGCAACTAATGAAAAACTGTTTTTT. V gene TRBV19 combines with J gene TRBJ1-4; D ambiguous. The CDR3 runs 15 residues. V was pared by 3 bases and J by 0 bases, with 8 bases between. Germline loops: CDR1 LNHDA, CDR2 SQIVND (reference sequence).

The chain links TRBV10-1 to TRBJ2-2; 9 bases match TRBD2. The germline V gene has CDR1 WNHNN and CDR2 SYGVQD (reference sequence). This CDR3 region has 15 residues. The junction had 7 bases not matched to a gene; V was cut back by 8 bases and J by 3 bases. The CDR3 sequence: CASASKRGDTGELFF. DNA of the CDR3: TGCGCCAGCGCTTCGAAGCGGGGGGACACCGGGGAGCTGTTTTTT.

The chain couples TRBV2 to TRBJ2-7, with TRBD2 as a possible D gene (6 bases). Germline-derived CDR1 and CDR2 are SNHLY and FYNNEI. V lost 10 bases and J 3 bases, leaving 19 bases between the germline ends. The CDR3 consists of 14 residues. This chain's CDR3 is CATETSGASYEQYF. CDR3 sequence (DNA): TGTGCCACCGAAACTTCGGGAGCCAGCTACGAGCAGTACTTC.

V gene TRBV10-3 combines with J gene TRBJ1-2, with 10 bases that match TRBD1. CDR1 and CDR2 from the germline V gene are ENHRY and SYGVKD. The CDR3 has 16 amino acids. Trimming cost V 5 bases and J 5 bases; bases outside gene matches: 11. CDR3 region: CAISQTGTGVDYGYTF. The CDR3 DNA reads as TGTGCCATCAGTCAAACCGGGACAGGGGTTGATTATGGCTACACCTTC.

The chain is built from TRBV12-3 or TRBV12-4 and TRBJ1-1, with D unresolved. The CDR3 is 12 residues long. The germline V and J ends were trimmed by 5 bases and 2 bases, with 6 bases remaining between them. CDR3 sequence reads: CASSRANTEAFF. In DNA, the CDR3 is TGTGCCAGCAGTAGAGCTAACACTGAAGCTTTCTTT.

The chain joins TRBV5-1 to TRBJ1-5; possible D gene TRBD1, 6 bases. Germline CDR1 is SGHRS and CDR2 is YFSETQ. The CDR3 consists of 19 residues. V lost 1 base to trimming and J lost 3 bases, with 23 bases between them. The CDR3: CASSLYRDPQGYDNQPQHF. CDR3 in DNA: TGCGCCAGCAGCTTGTATCGGGACCCCCAGGGGTATGACAATCAGCCCCAGCATTTT.

Details on this clone: Sequence at one end of the junction differs from germline and may be a read error. This chain uses TRBV7-7 with TRBJ2-3; 13 nucleotides line up with TRBD2. Germline values: CDR1 SSHAT, CDR2 FNYEAQ (reference sequence). The CDR3 loop spans 15 amino acids. As DNA, the CDR3 is TGTGCTAGCAGCCCGGGACTAGCGGGGCCAGATACGCAGTATTTT. This encodes CASSPGLAGPDTQYF.

This clone came up once. CDR3 loop: CAWGQGQGNYGYTF. DNA of the CDR3: TGTGCCTGGGGACAGGGACAGGGGAACTATGGCTACACCTTC. The chain joins TRBV30 to TRBJ1-2; TRBD1 aligns across 10 bases. V shed 5 bases and J 2 bases; nucleotides not matched to a gene: 5. This CDR3 has 14 amino acids. The germline gives CDR1 GTSNPN, CDR2 SVGIG (reference sequence).

The V gene is TRBV11-3, the J gene TRBJ2-7; possible D gene TRBD2, 5 bases. The CDR3 runs to 13 residues. Trimming shortened V by 2 bases and J by 4 bases, and 9 bases separated the two germline ends. Germline lookup yields CDR1 SGHNT and CDR2 YENEEA. In DNA form, the CDR3 reads TGTGCCAGCAGCTTACGGGGATCATACGAGCAGTACTTC. It translates to CASSLRGSYEQYF.

The chain links TRBV2 to TRBJ2-6; D is possibly TRBD1 (6 bases). V gave up 8 bases and J gave up 3 bases, with 17 bases separating them. This CDR3 has 16 residues. CDR1 SNHLY and CDR2 FYNNEI come from the germline V gene. As DNA, the CDR3 is TGTGCCAGCCGTAAAAAAGAAGGGGGTGGGGCCAACGTCCTGACTTTC. It encodes CASRKKEGGGANVLTF.

The CDR3 DNA follows: TGTGCCAGCACGCTGGGGGTAGGAGGGACACCCCTCCACTTT. Its protein product is CASTLGVGGTPLHF. This chain connects TRBV6-5 to TRBJ1-6; maybe TRBD1 (5 bases). Trimming shortened V by 7 bases and J by 11 bases, and 18 bases separated the two germline ends. Germline V lookup: CDR1 MNHEY, CDR2 SVGAGI. The CDR3 is 14 residues long.

V and J are TRBV19 and TRBJ2-3; D not certain. V was clipped by 7 bases and J by 0 bases, with 11 bases between them. Germline lookup yields CDR1 LNHDA and CDR2 SQIVND (reference sequence). This CDR3 region has 14 residues. The CDR3 nucleotides are TGTGCCAGTACCCAGGCCCATAGCACAGATACGCAGTATTTT. Residues: CASTQAHSTDTQYF.

V is TRBV19 and J is TRBJ1-5; D gene uncertain. This CDR3 spans 17 amino acids. CDR1 is LNHDA and CDR2 is SQIVND in the germline V gene (reference sequence). V lost 3 bases to trimming and J lost 1 base, with 16 bases between them. In DNA form, the CDR3 reads TGTGCCAGTAGTATTCGGGGAGGGCAGTGGAGCAATCAGCCCCAGCATTTT. It yields the protein CASSIRGGQWSNQPQHF.

The chain combines TRBV4-1 with TRBJ1-4; 9 nucleotides line up with TRBD1. Germline V gene lookup returns CDR1 MGHRA and CDR2 YSYEKL. The CDR3 contains 14 residues. J was trimmed by 8 bases and V by 5 bases; bases with no gene match: 6. CDR3 nucleotide sequence: TGCGCCAGCAGCGATGGACAGGGGCCCGAAAAACTGTTTTTT. Amino acids: CASSDGQGPEKLFF.

The chain joins TRBV27 to TRBJ2-7; D not resolved. The CDR3 has 11 amino acids. Germline V CDR1 and CDR2: MNHEY, SMNVEV (reference sequence). V was pared by 4 bases and J by 2 bases, with 3 bases between. The CDR3 DNA is TGTGCCAGCAGTTCTACCTACGAGCAGTACTTC. Its translation is CASSSTYEQYF.

The V and J genes are TRBV4-2 and TRBJ1-1; no clear D gene. This CDR3 comprises 15 residues. Germline V CDR1 and CDR2: LGHNA, YNFKEQ. V was pared by 3 bases and J by 0 bases, with 11 bases between. CDR3 loop: CASSQEGFMNTEAFF. Here the CDR3 DNA reads TGTGCCAGCAGCCAGGAGGGATTTATGAACACTGAAGCTTTCTTT.

The rearrangement joins TRBV28 to TRBJ2-7; tentatively, D is TRBD2 (5 bases). This CDR3 spans 15 amino acids. Per germline, CDR1 MDHEN and CDR2 SYDVKM. V was clipped by 1 base and J by 2 bases, with 12 bases between them. CDR3 DNA: TGTGCCAGCAGTTTATCGGGGTTTTCCCCCTACGAGCAGTACTTC. Its translation: CASSLSGFSPYEQYF.

With regard to this clone: The same CDR3 arises from other DNA sequences in this sample as well. In nucleotides, the CDR3 is TGTGCCAGTAGTATAGCGGGGGGCGGGAATCAGCCCCAGCATTTT. Translation gives CASSIAGGGNQPQHF. The V and J genes are TRBV19 and TRBJ1-5, with D possibly being TRBD1 (6 bases). CDR3 length: 15 residues. Trimming removed 1 base at V and 4 bases at J, with 11 bases between. CDR1 and CDR2 from the germline V gene are LNHDA and SQIVND (reference sequence).